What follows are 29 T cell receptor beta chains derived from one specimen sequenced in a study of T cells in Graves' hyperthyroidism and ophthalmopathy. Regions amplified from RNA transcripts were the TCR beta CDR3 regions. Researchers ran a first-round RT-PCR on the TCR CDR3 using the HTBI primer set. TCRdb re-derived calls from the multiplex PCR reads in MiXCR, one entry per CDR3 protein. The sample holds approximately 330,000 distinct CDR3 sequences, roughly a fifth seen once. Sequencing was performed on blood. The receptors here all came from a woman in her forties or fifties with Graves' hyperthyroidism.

The CDR3 reads CASDPGGRDGEQYF. Written as DNA, the CDR3 is TGTGCCAGTGACCCCGGGGGAAGAGATGGCGAGCAGTACTTC. This chain joins TRBV12-3 or TRBV12-4 and TRBJ2-7; D might be TRBD2 (6 bases). This CDR3 comprises 14 residues. The V and J ends lost 9 bases and 6 bases respectively, with 21 bases between them.

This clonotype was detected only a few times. CDR3 nucleotide sequence: TGTGCCAGCACCTCCCGGGACAGGGGATTACAGCCCCAGCATTTT. The encoded protein is CASTSRDRGLQPQHF. The chain recombines TRBV6-1 with TRBJ1-5; 10 positions agree with TRBD1. This CDR3 has 15 amino acids. J was trimmed by 7 bases and V by 7 bases; bases with no gene match: 10. Germline values: CDR1 MNHNS, CDR2 SASEGT.

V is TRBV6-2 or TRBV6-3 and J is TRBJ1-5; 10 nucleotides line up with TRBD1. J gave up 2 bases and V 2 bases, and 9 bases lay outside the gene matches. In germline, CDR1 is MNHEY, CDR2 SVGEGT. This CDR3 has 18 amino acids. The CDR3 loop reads CASSYRGGTGEGNQPQHF. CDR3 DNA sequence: TGTGCCAGCAGTTACAGGGGTGGGACAGGGGAGGGCAATCAGCCCCAGCATTTT.

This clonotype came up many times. CDR3 nucleotides: TGTGCCAGCAGACTCGCGGGGGGGCCTCGGAATGAGCAGTTCTTC. It codes for CASRLAGGPRNEQFF. This chain connects TRBV7-9 to TRBJ2-1; 9 bases are a match to TRBD2. J gave up 7 bases and V 6 bases, and 10 bases lay outside the gene matches. CDR1 and CDR2 (germline): SEHNR, FQNEAQ (reference sequence). The CDR3 runs to 15 residues.

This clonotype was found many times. The DNA of the CDR3 is TGCGCCAGCAGCTTGGCCGGGTCCAACACTGAAGCTTTCTTT. Encoded protein: CASSLAGSNTEAFF. The rearrangement uses TRBV5-1 and TRBJ1-1; unclear D gene. Trimming took 0 bases from V and 2 from J, leaving 8 bases between them. CDR3 length equals 14 residues. The germline gives CDR1 SGHRS, CDR2 YFSETQ.

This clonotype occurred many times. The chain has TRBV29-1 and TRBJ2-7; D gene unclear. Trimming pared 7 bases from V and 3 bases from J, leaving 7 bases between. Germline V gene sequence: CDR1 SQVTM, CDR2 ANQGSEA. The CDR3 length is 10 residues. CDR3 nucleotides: TGCAGCGCTGGGGACTACGAGCAGTACTTC. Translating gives CSAGDYEQYF.

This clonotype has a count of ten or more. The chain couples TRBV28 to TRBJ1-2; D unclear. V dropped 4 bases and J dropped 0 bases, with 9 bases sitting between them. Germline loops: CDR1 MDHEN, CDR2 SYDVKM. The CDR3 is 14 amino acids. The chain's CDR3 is CASSSSATNYGYTF. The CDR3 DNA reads TGTGCCAGCAGTTCATCAGCGACTAACTATGGCTACACCTTC.

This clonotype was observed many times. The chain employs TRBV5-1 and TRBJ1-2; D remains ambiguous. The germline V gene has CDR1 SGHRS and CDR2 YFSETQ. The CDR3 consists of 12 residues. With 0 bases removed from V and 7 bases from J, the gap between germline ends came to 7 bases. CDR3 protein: CASSLDGRGYTF. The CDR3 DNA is TGCGCCAGCAGCTTGGACGGACGTGGCTACACCTTC. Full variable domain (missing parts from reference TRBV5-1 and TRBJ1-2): KAGVTQTPRYLIKTRGQQVTLSCSPISGHRSVSWYQQTPGQGLQFLFEYFSETQRNKGNFPGRFSGRQFSNSRSEMNVSTLELGDSALYLCASSLDGRGYTFGSGTRLTVV.

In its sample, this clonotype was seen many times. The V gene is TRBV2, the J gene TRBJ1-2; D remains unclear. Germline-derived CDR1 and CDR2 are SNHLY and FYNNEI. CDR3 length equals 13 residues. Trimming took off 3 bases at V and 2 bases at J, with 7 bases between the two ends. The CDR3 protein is CASSDARNYGYTF. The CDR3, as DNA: TGTGCCAGCAGTGATGCACGGAACTATGGCTACACCTTC.

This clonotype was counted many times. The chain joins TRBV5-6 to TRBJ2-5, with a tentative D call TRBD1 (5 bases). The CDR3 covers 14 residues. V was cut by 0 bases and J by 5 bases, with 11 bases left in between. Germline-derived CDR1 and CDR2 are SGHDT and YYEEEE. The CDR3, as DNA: TGTGCCAGCAGCTTGGTTTCAGGGATGGAGACCCAGTACTTC. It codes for CASSLVSGMETQYF. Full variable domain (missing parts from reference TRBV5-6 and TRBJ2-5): DAGVTQSPTHLIKTRGQQVTLRCSPKSGHDTVSWYQQALGQGPQFIFQYYEEEERQRGNFPDRFSGHQFPNYSSELNVNALLLGDSALYLCASSLVSGMETQYFGPGTRLLVL.

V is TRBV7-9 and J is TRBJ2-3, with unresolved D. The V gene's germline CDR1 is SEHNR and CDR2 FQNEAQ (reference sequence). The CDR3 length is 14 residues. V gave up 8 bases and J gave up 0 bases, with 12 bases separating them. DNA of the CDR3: TGTGCCAGCTCCACTGGGGTCAGCACAGATACGCAGTATTTT. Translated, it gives CASSTGVSTDTQYF.

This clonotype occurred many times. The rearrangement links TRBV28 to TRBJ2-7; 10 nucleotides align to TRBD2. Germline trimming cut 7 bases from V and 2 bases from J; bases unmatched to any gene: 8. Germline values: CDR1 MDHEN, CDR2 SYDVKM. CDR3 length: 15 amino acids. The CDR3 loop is CASNAAGLAPYEQYF. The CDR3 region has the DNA TGTGCCAGCAACGCCGCGGGACTAGCGCCCTACGAGCAGTACTTC.

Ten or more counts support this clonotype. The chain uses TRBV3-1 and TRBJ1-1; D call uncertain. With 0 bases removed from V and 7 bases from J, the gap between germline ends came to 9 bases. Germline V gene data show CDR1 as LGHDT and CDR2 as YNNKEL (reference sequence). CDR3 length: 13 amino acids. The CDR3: CASSQDRIGEAFF. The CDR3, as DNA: TGTGCCAGCAGCCAAGATCGGATAGGTGAAGCTTTCTTT.

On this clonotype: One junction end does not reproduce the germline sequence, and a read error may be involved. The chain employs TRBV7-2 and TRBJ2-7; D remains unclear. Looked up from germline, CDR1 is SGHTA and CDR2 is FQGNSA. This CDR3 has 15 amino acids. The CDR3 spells CASSLGRAGSYEQHF. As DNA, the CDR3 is TGTGCCAGCAGCCTAGGACGGGCTGGCTCCTACGAGCAGCACTTC.

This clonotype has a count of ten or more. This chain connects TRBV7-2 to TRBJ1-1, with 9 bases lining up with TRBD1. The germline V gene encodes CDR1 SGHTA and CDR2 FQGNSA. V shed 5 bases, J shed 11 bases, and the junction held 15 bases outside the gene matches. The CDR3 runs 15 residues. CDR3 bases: TGTGCCAGCAGCACTACCGGGACAGGGTTATCCAGCGCTTTCTTT. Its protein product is CASSTTGTGLSSAFF. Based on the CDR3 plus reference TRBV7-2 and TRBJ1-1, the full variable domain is GAGVSQSPSNKVTEKGKDVELRCDPISGHTALYWYRQSLGQGLEFLIYFQGNSAPDKSGLPSDRFSAERTGGSVSTLTIQRTQQEDSAVYLCASSTTGTGLSSAFFGQGTRLTVV.

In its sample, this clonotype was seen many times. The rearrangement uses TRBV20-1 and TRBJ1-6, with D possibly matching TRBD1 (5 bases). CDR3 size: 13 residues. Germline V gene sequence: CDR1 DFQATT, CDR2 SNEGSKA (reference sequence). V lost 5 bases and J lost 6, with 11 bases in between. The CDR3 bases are TGCAGTGCTTCGGGGCACTTTAATTCACCCCTCCACTTT. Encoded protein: CSASGHFNSPLHF.

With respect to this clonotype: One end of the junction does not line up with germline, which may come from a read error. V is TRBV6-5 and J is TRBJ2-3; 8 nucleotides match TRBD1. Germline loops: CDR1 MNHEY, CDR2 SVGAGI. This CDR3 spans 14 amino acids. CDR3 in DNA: TGTGCCAGCGGTTACCAGGGGGCGAAAGATACGCAGTATTTT. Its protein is CASGYQGAKDTQYF.

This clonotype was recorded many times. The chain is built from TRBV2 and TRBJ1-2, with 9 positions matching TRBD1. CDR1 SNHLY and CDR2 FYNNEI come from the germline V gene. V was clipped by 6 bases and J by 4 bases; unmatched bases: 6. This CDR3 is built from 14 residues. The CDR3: CASRQTGGIYGYTF. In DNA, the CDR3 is TGTGCCAGCAGACAGACAGGGGGGATCTATGGCTACACCTTC.

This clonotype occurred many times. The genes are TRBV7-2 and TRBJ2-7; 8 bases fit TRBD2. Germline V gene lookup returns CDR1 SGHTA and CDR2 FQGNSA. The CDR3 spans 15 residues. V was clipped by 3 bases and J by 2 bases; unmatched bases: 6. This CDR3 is CASSLAGGRTYEQYF. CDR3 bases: TGTGCCAGCAGCTTGGCGGGAGGTCGGACCTACGAGCAGTACTTC.

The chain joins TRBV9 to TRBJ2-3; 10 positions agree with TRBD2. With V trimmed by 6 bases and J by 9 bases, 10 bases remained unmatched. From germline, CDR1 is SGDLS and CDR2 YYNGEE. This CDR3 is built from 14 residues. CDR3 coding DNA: TGTGCCAGCACGGCTAGCGGGGGCCAAGGAACGCAGTATTTT. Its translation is CASTASGGQGTQYF.

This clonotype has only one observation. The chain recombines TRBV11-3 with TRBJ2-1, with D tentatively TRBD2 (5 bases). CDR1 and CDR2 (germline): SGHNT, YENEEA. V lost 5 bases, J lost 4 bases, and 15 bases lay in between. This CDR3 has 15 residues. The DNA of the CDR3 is TGTGCCAGCAGCCCAGAGTGGGGAGCGTACAATGAGCAGTTCTTC. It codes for CASSPEWGAYNEQFF.

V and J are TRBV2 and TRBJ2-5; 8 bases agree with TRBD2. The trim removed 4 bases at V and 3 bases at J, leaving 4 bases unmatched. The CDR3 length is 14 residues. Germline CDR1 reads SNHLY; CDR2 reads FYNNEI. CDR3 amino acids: CASSAQRGKETQYF. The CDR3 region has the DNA TGTGCCAGCAGTGCGCAGCGGGGGAAAGAGACCCAGTACTTC.

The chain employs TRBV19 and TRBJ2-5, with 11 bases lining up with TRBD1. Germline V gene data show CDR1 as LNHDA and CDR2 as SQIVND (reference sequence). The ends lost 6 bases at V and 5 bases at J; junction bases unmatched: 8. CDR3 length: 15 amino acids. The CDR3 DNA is TGTGCCAGTAGAAGGACAGGGGGCGGGAAGGAGACCCAGTACTTC. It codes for CASRRTGGGKETQYF.

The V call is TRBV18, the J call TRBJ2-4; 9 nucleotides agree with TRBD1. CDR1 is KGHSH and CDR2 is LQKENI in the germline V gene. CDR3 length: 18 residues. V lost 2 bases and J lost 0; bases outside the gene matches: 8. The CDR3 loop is CASSPDWDRVLAKNIQYF. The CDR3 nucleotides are TGTGCCAGCTCACCAGATTGGGACAGGGTCCTAGCCAAAAACATTCAGTACTTC.

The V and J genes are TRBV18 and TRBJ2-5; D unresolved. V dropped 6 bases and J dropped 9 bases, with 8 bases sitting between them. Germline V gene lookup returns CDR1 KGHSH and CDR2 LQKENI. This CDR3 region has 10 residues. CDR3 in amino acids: CASSPGSQYF. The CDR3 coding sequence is TGTGCCAGCTCCCCCGGGTCCCAGTACTTC.

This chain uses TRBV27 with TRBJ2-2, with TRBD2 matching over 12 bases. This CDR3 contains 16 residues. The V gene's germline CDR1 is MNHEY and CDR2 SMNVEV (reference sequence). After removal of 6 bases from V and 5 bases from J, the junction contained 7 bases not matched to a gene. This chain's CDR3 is CASRGLAGGGTGELFF. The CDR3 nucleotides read TGTGCCAGCAGAGGGCTAGCGGGAGGGGGTACCGGGGAGCTGTTTTTT.

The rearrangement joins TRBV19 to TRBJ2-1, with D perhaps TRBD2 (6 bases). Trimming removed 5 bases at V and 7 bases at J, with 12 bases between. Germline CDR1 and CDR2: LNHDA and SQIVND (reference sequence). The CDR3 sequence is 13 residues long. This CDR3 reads CASSRKRGNEQFF. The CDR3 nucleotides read TGTGCCAGTAGTCGGAAACGGGGGAATGAGCAGTTCTTC. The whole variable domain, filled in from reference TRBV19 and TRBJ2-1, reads DGGITQSPKYLFRKEGQNVTLSCEQNLNHDAMYWYRQDPGQGLRLIYYSQIVNDFQKGDIAEGYSVSREKKESFPLTVTSAQKNPTAFYLCASSRKRGNEQFFGPGTRLTVL.

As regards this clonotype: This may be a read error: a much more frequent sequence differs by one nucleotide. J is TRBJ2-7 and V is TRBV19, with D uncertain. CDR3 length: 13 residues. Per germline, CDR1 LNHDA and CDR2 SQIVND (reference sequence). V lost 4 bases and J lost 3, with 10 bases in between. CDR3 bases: TGTGCCAGTAGTACCTTTAGGAACTACGAGCAGTACTTC. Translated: CASSTFRNYEQYF.

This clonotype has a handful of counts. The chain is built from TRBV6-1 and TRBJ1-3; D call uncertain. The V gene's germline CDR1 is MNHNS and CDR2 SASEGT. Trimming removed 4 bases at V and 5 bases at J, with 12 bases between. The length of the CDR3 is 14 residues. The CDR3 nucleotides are TGTGCCAGCAGTGGAACATCGCTCCGAAACACCATATATTTT. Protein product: CASSGTSLRNTIYF.